Listed here are 21 T cell receptor beta chains from one sample, sequenced in a study of blood T cells in healthy people across ages. The second PCR ran about 6 to 11 cycles with a sample-barcoded 5' primer and J-beta primers. TCRdb recomputed calls from the 5' RACE reads with MiXCR, one row per CDR3 protein. The sample has roughly 800,000 distinct CDR3 sequences, about three fifths seen once. Sequencing was carried out using blood. The receptors come from a man aged 30 to 39 in good health.

The V gene is TRBV5-1, the J gene TRBJ2-7; D may be TRBD1 (6 bases). V lost 0 bases and J lost 7, with 14 bases in between. CDR3 length: 14 amino acids. Germline V gives CDR1 SGHRS, CDR2 YFSETQ. This CDR3 is CASSLDGQLNEQYF. The CDR3 nucleotides read TGCGCCAGCAGCTTGGACGGACAGCTCAATGAGCAGTACTTC.

This chain connects TRBV5-1 to TRBJ2-6; a weak D match, TRBD2 (5 bases). Germline CDR1 SGHRS, CDR2 YFSETQ. With 6 bases removed from V and 0 bases from J, the gap between germline ends came to 13 bases. There are 16 residues in the CDR3. CDR3 sequence: CASTGEILSGANVLTF. The CDR3 DNA sequence: TGCGCCAGCACCGGGGAGATACTCTCTGGGGCCAACGTCCTGACTTTC. Full variable domain (outside the CDR3, taken from reference TRBV5-1 and TRBJ2-6): KAGVTQTPRYLIKTRGQQVTLSCSPISGHRSVSWYQQTPGQGLQFLFEYFSETQRNKGNFPGRFSGRQFSNSRSEMNVSTLELGDSALYLCASTGEILSGANVLTFGAGSRLTVL.

The count of this clonotype is one. J is TRBJ2-1 and V is TRBV18, with D perhaps matching TRBD1 (6 bases). V was shortened by 6 bases and J by 1 base, with 19 bases between the two germline ends. This CDR3 comprises 17 residues. Per germline, CDR1 KGHSH and CDR2 LQKENI. The CDR3 here is CASSRSQGSISYNEQFF. CDR3 bases: TGTGCCAGCTCTCGATCTCAGGGGAGTATTTCCTACAATGAGCAGTTCTTC.

Comments on this clonotype: The junction departs from the called germline gene at one end, perhaps through a read error. The gene calls are TRBV7-9 and TRBJ2-1, with 8 bases lining up with TRBD2. This CDR3 has 16 residues. The V gene's germline CDR1 is SEHNR and CDR2 FQNEAQ (reference sequence). The CDR3 DNA sequence: TGTGCTAGCAGCCCCCCCGTGATAGCGGGATTAGGGGAGCAGTTCTTC. Encoded protein: CASSPPVIAGLGEQFF.

This chain links TRBV4-2 with TRBJ1-2; 9 bases fit TRBD1. Looked up from germline, CDR1 is LGHNA and CDR2 is YNFKEQ. V was clipped by 0 bases and J by 8 bases; unmatched bases: 10. This CDR3 comprises 16 residues. CDR3 amino acids: CASSQDLGRDRVGYTF. DNA for the CDR3: TGTGCCAGCAGCCAAGATCTTGGTCGGGACAGGGTCGGCTACACCTTC.

The V call is TRBV9, the J call TRBJ2-5; D is unclear. The CDR3 sequence is 13 residues long. V was trimmed by 3 bases and J by 2 bases, leaving 8 bases between them. Germline CDR1 SGDLS, CDR2 YYNGEE. For the CDR3, the DNA is TGTGCCAGCAGCGCCCGACCGCAAGAGACCCAGTACTTC. The encoded protein is CASSARPQETQYF.

The chain links TRBV2 to TRBJ1-6; a possible D gene is TRBD1 (5 bases). From germline, CDR1 is SNHLY and CDR2 FYNNEI. The V gene lost 4 bases and the J gene lost 7 bases, with 11 bases spanning the gap. The CDR3 sequence is 14 residues long. CDR3 residues: CASSGNGGNSPLHF. The CDR3 DNA reads as TGTGCCAGCAGTGGGAATGGGGGAAATTCACCCCTCCACTTT.

The gene calls are TRBV5-1 and TRBJ2-1; 9 bases agree with TRBD2. V shed 4 bases, J shed 8 bases, and the junction held 1 base outside the gene matches. This CDR3 is built from 12 residues. In germline, CDR1 is SGHRS, CDR2 YFSETQ. DNA of the CDR3: TGCGCCAGCAGCATAGCGGGAGATGAGCAGTTCTTC. This encodes CASSIAGDEQFF.

In this sample, this clonotype turned up a few times. This sequence joins TRBV20-1 and TRBJ2-7; D remains unclear. The CDR3 consists of 14 residues. Germline V gene data show CDR1 as DFQATT and CDR2 as SNEGSKA (reference sequence). Trimming removed 5 bases at V and 1 base at J, with 15 bases between. The CDR3 DNA sequence: TGCAGTGCTCCCCCCCTTTACAAGTCCTACGAGCAGTACTTC. Its translation is CSAPPLYKSYEQYF.

The chain links TRBV14 to TRBJ1-6; no clear D gene. Germline lookup yields CDR1 SGHDN and CDR2 FVKESK. The CDR3 runs 13 residues. Trimming pared 5 bases from V and 18 bases from J, leaving 20 bases between. The CDR3 sequence: CASSSSSGVTPHF. The CDR3 nucleotides are TGTGCCAGCAGCTCCTCGTCCGGAGTCACCCCCCACTTT.

CDR3 in amino acids: CATGGQNRRTDTQYF. CDR3 bases: TGTGCCACCGGAGGACAGAACCGACGCACAGATACGCAGTATTTT. The V call is TRBV24-1, the J call TRBJ2-3; a weak D match, TRBD1 (6 bases). Trimming pared 9 bases from V and 1 base from J, leaving 16 bases between. Per germline, CDR1 KGHDR and CDR2 SFDVKD. The CDR3 totals 15 residues.

This clonotype was picked up one time. V is TRBV7-2 and J is TRBJ1-6; D not certain. The V gene lost 4 bases and the J gene lost 4 bases, with 14 bases spanning the gap. The germline gives CDR1 SGHTA, CDR2 FQGNSA. The CDR3 loop spans 16 amino acids. The CDR3 DNA sequence: TGTGCCAGCAGCTCACCAAGTGGGAAGTATAATTCACCCCTCCACTTT. Protein sequence: CASSSPSGKYNSPLHF.

In DNA, the CDR3 is TGCAGTGCTAGGTCTCTCACAGATACGCAGTATTTT. Its protein product is CSARSLTDTQYF. The gene calls are TRBV20-1 and TRBJ2-3; D gene uncertain. The CDR3 is 12 amino acids. Germline V gives CDR1 DFQATT, CDR2 SNEGSKA (reference sequence). V was pared by 3 bases and J by 2 bases, with 6 bases between.

The chain recombines TRBV6-1 with TRBJ2-4; TRBD1 is a possible D gene (6 bases). The DNA end is more similar to TRBJ2-7, so the J call may be wrong. In germline, CDR1 is MNHNS, CDR2 SASEGT. The CDR3 contains 15 residues. CDR3 residues: CASSEPPGAFYEQYF. The CDR3 bases are TGTGCCAGCAGTGAACCTCCAGGGGCCTTCTACGAGCAGTACTTC.

This chain connects TRBV29-1 to TRBJ2-7; unclear D gene. Germline-derived CDR1 and CDR2 are SQVTM and ANQGSEA. CDR3 length equals 12 residues. The V gene lost 0 bases and the J gene lost 7 bases, with 10 bases spanning the gap. The CDR3 region has the DNA TGCAGCGTTGAAGACCAAATGACAGAGCAGTACTTC. Amino acids: CSVEDQMTEQYF.

The V call is TRBV4-3, the J call TRBJ2-1; tentatively, D is TRBD1 (6 bases). CDR1 LGHNA and CDR2 YSLEER come from the germline V gene. This CDR3 is 13 amino acids long. Trimming shortened V by 0 bases and J by 15 bases, and 15 bases separated the two germline ends. In DNA, the CDR3 is TGCGCCAGCAGCCAAGATAGGGGGACCCGAGGGTTCTTC. Translating gives CASSQDRGTRGFF.

This chain uses TRBV7-8 with TRBJ2-5, with D possibly being TRBD1 (5 bases). TRBJ2-4 explains the end of the DNA better; the J call may be wrong. CDR1 is SGHVS, CDR2 FQNEAQ, per germline. CDR3 size: 14 residues. CDR3 residues: CASSLIPGKNIQYF. In nucleotides, the CDR3 is TGTGCCAGCAGCTTAATCCCAGGGAAAAACATTCAGTACTTC.

This clonotype was seen once. This sequence joins TRBV3-1 and TRBJ2-7; TRBD2 is a possible D gene (5 bases). CDR3 length: 15 amino acids. The germline CDR1 and CDR2 sequences are LGHDT and YNNKEL (reference sequence). V was shortened by 1 base and J by 2 bases, with 12 bases between the two germline ends. CDR3 region: CASSQGGLTPYEQYF. CDR3 nucleotide sequence: TGTGCCAGCAGCCAAGGAGGGCTGACACCCTACGAGCAGTACTTC.

This chain connects TRBV7-8 to TRBJ2-3, with TRBD1 matching 7 bases. J gave up 2 bases and V 4 bases, and 15 bases lay outside the gene matches. The CDR3 contains 18 residues. Germline CDR1 and CDR2: SGHVS and FQNEAQ. For the CDR3, the DNA is TGTGCCAGCAGCTCTCAGGGGGTGCGAGCAGCTAACACAGATACGCAGTATTTT. Translating gives CASSSQGVRAANTDTQYF.

This sequence joins TRBV9 and TRBJ2-7; D is perhaps TRBD1 or TRBD2 (6 bases each). The CDR3 consists of 15 residues. The germline V and J ends were trimmed by 4 bases and 9 bases, with 23 bases remaining between them. The V gene's germline CDR1 is SGDLS and CDR2 YYNGEE. CDR3 amino acids: CASSLRGASVAVQYF. CDR3 nucleotide sequence: TGTGCCAGCAGCTTAAGGGGGGCCTCGGTAGCCGTGCAGTACTTC.

The genes are TRBV5-1 and TRBJ2-1; D uncertain. Germline CDR1 reads SGHRS; CDR2 reads YFSETQ. The CDR3 has 13 residues. The ends were cut back, 1 base at V and 9 bases at J, with 11 bases in the middle. The chain's CDR3 is CASSLIRGGEQFF. CDR3 bases: TGCGCCAGCAGCTTGATTCGAGGTGGTGAGCAGTTCTTC.